This paragraph covers one T cell receptor (beta chain) sequence. The antigen is unknown. Germline-derived CDR1 and CDR2 are MNHNS and SASEGT. The CDR3 contains 15 residues. J was trimmed by 3 bases and V by 8 bases; bases with no gene match: 10. Only in-frame clones appear in the TCRdb table, and some are missing; sequencing was by immunoSEQ multiplex PCR. The sample shows some 790,000 clones, 72% of them seen only once. These data come from a study of shared clonotypes between healthy human individuals. General study points: What limited the represented genetic and exposure-history diversity was the small number of donors. Despite large depth, sorted-subset datasets appeared incompletely sequenced.

Donors were healthy HIV-negative adults without recently reported acute infections or vaccinations. Researchers partitioned CD4+ cells into CD45RA+ naive and CD45RA-negative memory subsets. Sequencing was carried out using memory CD4+ T cells sorted from blood. As to subset: CD45RA-negative fraction. This receptor was identified in a woman aged 25 to 39 in good health. The rearrangement links TRBV6-1 to TRBJ1-5; TRBD1 matches 7 bases. Here the CDR3 DNA reads TGTGCCAGCGCTGGGACAGCCGGACCCAATCAGCCCCAGCATTTT. Protein: CASAGTAGPNQPQHF.